Described below is a single T cell receptor (beta chain) sequence and its context. This clone occurred a few times. The antigen it binds to is not known. No much larger clone exists at a distance of one base, and base qualities are not known. This record belongs to a study of cytomegalovirus exposure and HLA in healthy donors (dated by TCRdb to 2016 to 2017). With respect to the entire study: In an earlier analysis of 587 of the donors, 276 Gb of sequence data and roughly 100 million unique TCR beta sequences from 180 million or so T cells were reported. An early release that covered around 590 HLA-typed donors contained about 300 gigabases of sequencing data and tens of millions of unique TCR sequences. Among the approximately 400 genotyped donors, 75% to 90% belonged to the genetic ancestry cluster associated with self-reported Caucasian donors. The study aimed to test whether signatures of past pathogen exposure could be identified by cataloging public T cell receptors. The study used immunosequencing to profile the T cell repertoires of 670 or so subjects and linked those repertoires to cytomegalovirus serostatus. A separate validation cohort of about 110 different subjects was used in addition to the approximately 670-subject first cohort. The study combined high-throughput TCR immunosequencing, statistical association of individual TCRs with disease status, and machine learning to predict cytomegalovirus infection status. A later analysis re-analyzed previously published TCR beta repertoires from about 730 donors and added high-resolution HLA genotyping to study TCR occurrence patterns. Rather than drawing on any new phenotypic data, the later analysis identified candidate immune exposures from TCR beta sequences and the way those sequences occurred across donors. An earlier analysis of 500 to 750 of the donors applied high-throughput TCR beta sequencing to assess whether each TCR beta V gene segment acted as functional or pseudogenic. Donor age, sex, ethnicity and CMV serostatus were compiled alongside the repertoire data. Genome-wide SNP genotypes for about 65% of the 666 donors were used in a later genetic analysis, which treated that subset as a discovery cohort. Every repertoire in the discovery cohort had been generated on one and the same sequencing platform. HLA typing covered class I and class II loci at four-digit resolution. Typing coverage varied by locus: 629-630 donors for A, B, C, DRB1 and DQB1; some 520 for DQA1; more than 600 for DPA1; around 490 for DPB1. Because of strong linkage in the cohort, roughly five DR-DQ haplotypes were treated as single units for association and clustering. Among approximately 370 genotyped donors of the cohort, an average of roughly 230,000 unique TCR beta nucleotide sequences was sequenced per donor, of which about 19% were non-productive. The full study reports these points: Immune exposure information for the cohort was limited to CMV serostatus. This cohort had only TCR beta chains sequenced, and the lack of alpha or paired-chain data limited which features could be detected. In an earlier analysis of about 540 of the donors, most TCR beta V segments were observed in productive rearrangements about 90% or about 30% of the time, broadly matching IMGT annotations. A further reported finding was that TCR beta sequences accurately predicted the HLA-A and HLA-B alleles for most subjects in the first cohort. In a later analysis, several top co-occurrence clusters were reported to appear linked to parvovirus B19, influenza, CMV and Epstein-Barr virus. HLA typing was unavailable for some donors at each locus, so association tests used only the typed subset. In both the original and validation cohorts, the classifier was reported to diagnose cytomegalovirus status with high specificity and sensitivity. In a later analysis, around 17,000 TCR beta sequences were associated with specific HLA alleles at a false discovery rate of 0.05. The presence/absence analyses assumed that sequencing depth was roughly uniform across donors, and that assumption may not be true. The study listed 170 or so TCR beta chains as associated with cytomegalovirus. A few of the identified cytomegalovirus-associated TCR beta chains were confirmed in vitro to be specific for cytomegalovirus antigens. Linkage disequilibrium might explain the correlated functional status among segregating V segments, but an unknown experimental factor could not be excluded. Some IMGT-functional V segments, including TRBV6-2 and TRBV6-3, could not be distinguished by the 87-base-pair reads and were therefore excluded. In a later analysis, HLA-associated TCR beta chains showed more clonal expansion and lower generation probabilities than non-associated chains that were equally common. According to a later analysis, TCR association rates differed among HLA loci, with DRB1 alleles showing the most associated TCRs and HLA-C alleles showing the fewest. When HLA alleles, especially DR and DQ, strongly co-occurred, TCR associations were difficult to assign to individual alleles. A cluster of highly shared sequence variants was judged likely to represent a technical artifact of the sequencing pipeline. The authors suggested that the approach could potentially be extended to other disease states and immunological phenotypes. In a later analysis, most CMV-associated TCR beta chains were found to appear HLA-restricted, with HLA associations seemingly driven largely by CMV exposure. Over 15 rarely observed V segments, including chromosome 9 orphons, were excluded from the earlier analysis of several hundred of the donors because counts were too low. A later genetic analysis reported fewer N-insertions in productive TCRs among donors in an Asian-associated ancestry cluster than the roughly 650-donor mean. An association between a missense DCLRE1C variant and V-gene and J-gene trimming of TCR beta chains was found in a later genetic analysis and replicated in an independent cohort. Most TCR sequences were seen in very few donors, while some public TCRs were found in many individuals.

The library was produced with the immunoSEQ multiplex PCR assay. A mixture of 60 forward primers for TCR Vbeta segments and 13 reverse primers for TCR Jbeta segments was used in the multiplex PCR. A multiplex PCR assay on genomic DNA amplified the CDR3 region of rearranged TCR beta genes. The Illumina HiSeq System was used to sequence the amplified TCR beta libraries as 87-base-pair reads. The authors' pipeline ran thus. A later analysis tallied around 82 million unique TCR beta chains across the 600 to 700 repertoires, and roughly 11 million of those chains were shared by two or more donors. A nearest-neighbor algorithm error-corrected the raw reads and collapsed the reads into unique sequences, merging closely related sequences to remove PCR and sequencing errors. CDR3 sequences were aligned to IMGT reference sequences to assign V, D and J gene segments. For a sequence to be retained, at least a six-nucleotide match to both a V gene segment and a J gene segment was required. Rearrangements were classified as productive when the CDR3 lacked stop codons and remained in frame with V and J, and all other rearrangements were classified as non-productive. CDR3 was defined according to IMGT convention as the region running from the second conserved V-encoded cysteine to the conserved J-encoded phenylalanine. The earlier analysis of about 610 of the donors excluded sequences that lacked an unambiguous match to a single V gene segment. An earlier analysis of over 450 of the donors classified V segments as functional when productive rearrangements were above 56.7% and as segregating when the standard deviation between donors was above 5%. A statistical classification framework was developed to diagnose cytomegalovirus status using the catalog of TCR beta chain sequences. In a later analysis, TCR nucleotide sequences were compared against IMGT/GENE-DB human TR gene sequences so that V and J genes could be assigned. In a later analysis, CDR3 sequences and most-parsimonious VDJ recombination scenarios were assigned using the TCRdist pipeline. In a later analysis, every TCR beta chain was defined by the combination of its CDR3 amino acid sequence and its V-gene family, and reads without a unique V-gene family were dropped. As a way to deal with suspected cross-contamination and a sequencing artifact, a later analysis dropped 640 or so nucleotide sequences that were highly shared and had low generation probability. In a later analysis, a clonal expansion index for each public chain was calculated from normalized within-repertoire ranks of inferred template counts. Generation probabilities in a later analysis came from a VDJ recombination model fitted to out-of-frame rearrangements, and those results were checked against IGoR. In a later analysis, TCR-TCR, TCR-HLA and TCR-CMV co-occurrence was scored with hypergeometric tests, and a repertoire-size bias correction was applied to TCR pairs. A later analysis estimated false discovery rates by permuting HLA or CMV assignments 20 times. In a later analysis, co-occurring TCRs were grouped using DBSCAN, with TCRdist sequence similarity added in when clustering inside HLA-allele-positive subsets. Repertoires with fewer than 30,000 or more than 120,000 public chains were left out of co-occurrence clustering, as were roughly five repertoires with anomalous nucleotide sharing. TCRdb mirrors the immuneACCESS table, restricted to in-frame sequences. Some clones are absent from its copies; in checked studies, under half trace to an unresolved V gene, and the reason for the others is unknown. The V and J calls and clone size come from that table; D and trimming were worked out from the DNA. Across this sample there are 150,000 to 200,000 clones, with roughly 73% seen only once. The top ten clones comprise around 3% of the sample.

The cohort consisted of 666 healthy bone marrow donors. At the time of sampling, every cohort member was nominally healthy, though immune exposures that went unrecorded were likely present. The donor tested CMV seronegative and was one of the 352 seronegative cohort members. Every donor gave a peripheral blood sample, and the peripheral blood mononuclear cells from that sample were used for TCR beta sequencing. The Qiagen DNeasy Blood Extraction Kit was used to extract genomic DNA from the blood cell samples. The CDR3 sequence holds 15 residues, the cysteine and phenylalanine included. Just CDR3 DNA is preserved here, 45 bases in frame from base 1. The germline V gene sets CDR1 to SGHNT and CDR2 to YENEEA. The germline ends are 15 bases apart after V is trimmed by 1 base and J by 8 bases.

The chain employs TRBV11-3 and TRBJ2-1; TRBD2 is possibly the D segment (7 matching bases). This clonotype originated in a female donor in good health and CMV-seronegative. Sequences were obtained from PBMCs. DNA sequence: TGTGCCAGCAGCTTAGCCGGGGGGCTTTTCTATGAGCAGTTCTTC. This encodes CASSLAGGLFYEQFF. Full variable domain (CDR3 extended with the reference TRBV11-3 and TRBJ2-1 proteins): EAGVVQSPRYKIIEKKQPVAFWCNPISGHNTLYWYLQNLGQGPELLIRYENEEAVDDSQLPKDRFSAERLKGVDSTLKIQPAELGDSAVYLCASSLAGGLFYEQFFGPGTRLTVL.